What follows are 5 T cell receptor beta chains derived from one specimen sequenced in a study of T cell clonality in common variable immunodeficiency. These receptors' antigens are unknown. Study results and limitations: In common variable immunodeficiency, TCR beta chains reportedly carried fewer deletions and N-nucleotide insertions.

Clones were read by immunoSEQ multiplex PCR, and TCRdb kept only the in-frame ones, dropping some. The sample lists more than 35,000 clones, none appearing once, the ten largest making up roughly 6%. The source material was peripheral blood mononuclear cells. All receptors derive from a human donor with common variable immunodeficiency.

This clone was picked up many times. The part of the CDR3 DNA that was read is TGTGCCAGCTCAACGGGACAGGGGGGGGAAACTGAA. Amino acid sequence: CASSTGQGGETE. The whole CDR3 sequence is CASSTGQGGETEAFF. V is TRBV18 and J is TRBJ1-1; 11 bases line up with TRBD1. The read finishes 3 residues shy of the CDR3 end, and the germline J gene is used to complete it. The germline gives CDR1 KGHSH, CDR2 LQKENI. The CDR3 consists of 15 residues. Trimming at V came to 5 bases and at J to 5 bases, leaving 7 bases not matched to a gene. The full variable domain, rest sourced from reference TRBV18 and TRBJ1-1, is NAGVMQNPRHLVRRRGQEARLRCSPMKGHSHVYWYRQLPEEGLKFMVYLQKENIIDESGMPKERFSAEFPKEGPSILRIQQVVRGDSAAYFCASSTGQGGETEAFFGQGTRLTVV.

About this clone itself: The CDR3 end lies 3 residues beyond the end of the read and is filled in from the germline J gene. This sequence joins TRBV2 and TRBJ2-7, with D perhaps being TRBD1 or TRBD2 (6 bases each). Trimming pared 6 bases from V and 1 base from J, leaving 16 bases between. The CDR3 totals 15 residues. In germline, CDR1 is SNHLY, CDR2 FYNNEI. The CDR3 region is CASRVDTGRSYEQYF. CDR3 bases read: TGTGCCAGCAGGGTTGATACAGGGAGGTCCTACGAG.

This clone has a count of ten or more. The CDR3 goes on 3 residues after the read ends, and that part is filled in from the germline J gene. V usage is TRBV30 and J usage is TRBJ2-5; 10 bases are shared with TRBD2. CDR3 length: 16 residues. After removal of 7 bases from V and 1 base from J, the junction contained 12 bases not matched to a gene. Germline assignment: CDR1 GTSNPN and CDR2 SVGIG (reference sequence). The CDR3 is CALVPRASGSQETQYF. CDR3 DNA (partial): TGTGCCTTGGTACCTAGGGCTAGCGGGAGCCAAGAGACC. Full variable domain (remainder filled in from reference TRBV30 and TRBJ2-5): SQTIHQWPATLVQPVGSPLSLECTVEGTSNPNLYWYRQAAGRGLQLLFYSVGIGQISSEVPQNLSASRPQDRQFILSSKKLLLSDSGFYLCALVPRASGSQETQYFGPGTRLLVL.

A remark on this clone: The read is 3 residues too short to cover the CDR3 end, so that end is filled in from the germline J gene. The chain recombines TRBV19 with TRBJ2-1, with 11 bases that match TRBD1. The CDR3 sequence is 15 residues long. V gave up 5 bases and J gave up 8 bases; unmatched junction bases: 8. Germline CDR1 LNHDA, CDR2 SQIVND (reference sequence). Incomplete CDR3 DNA: TGTGCCAGTAGTGTCGGACAGGGGGCCGGACATGAG. This codes for CASSVGQGAGHE. The full CDR3 sequence reads CASSVGQGAGHEQFF.

This clone has at least ten counts. The DNA ends 3 residues before the CDR3 does, and the rest of the CDR3 is filled in from the germline J gene. The chain carries TRBV7-8 and TRBJ2-7, with TRBD1 as a possible D gene (5 bases). The CDR3 runs 14 residues. The V end was cut by 1 base, the J end by 2 bases, with 9 bases between. Germline V CDR1 and CDR2: SGHVS, FQNEAQ. The CDR3: CASSLDRLTYEQYF. CDR3 bases read: TGTGCCAGCAGCTTAGACAGGCTCACCTACGAG.